The clone carrying this TCR beta chain showed up many times. Its antigen is as yet unknown. Uncontrolled infections, other autoimmune diseases, pregnancy or lactation led to exclusion of patients. TCR beta CDR3 region amplification was performed from RNA transcripts. In the first-round RT-PCR of the TCR CDR3, the HTBI primer set was used. Via MiXCR, TCRdb re-called the multiplex PCR reads, giving one row per CDR3 protein. The sample includes 530,000 or so distinct CDR3 sequences, approximately 24% of them seen just once. This CDR3 spans 17 amino acids. V was cut by 2 bases and J by 0 bases, with 13 bases left in between. CDR1 and CDR2 from the germline V gene are ENHRY and SYGVKD. This sample is part of a study of T cells in Graves' hyperthyroidism and ophthalmopathy. Study outcomes and limitations: Most expanded thyroid clonotypes above 0.001 also appeared in blood.

Sequences were obtained from blood. The rearrangement links TRBV10-3 to TRBJ2-2, with TRBD2 as a possible D gene (5 bases). This receptor was obtained from a woman aged 25 to 45 with Graves' ophthalmopathy. CDR3 region: CAISEKLGVANTGELFF. Written as DNA, the CDR3 is TGTGCCATCAGTGAGAAGCTCGGGGTCGCGAACACCGGGGAGCTGTTTTTT.